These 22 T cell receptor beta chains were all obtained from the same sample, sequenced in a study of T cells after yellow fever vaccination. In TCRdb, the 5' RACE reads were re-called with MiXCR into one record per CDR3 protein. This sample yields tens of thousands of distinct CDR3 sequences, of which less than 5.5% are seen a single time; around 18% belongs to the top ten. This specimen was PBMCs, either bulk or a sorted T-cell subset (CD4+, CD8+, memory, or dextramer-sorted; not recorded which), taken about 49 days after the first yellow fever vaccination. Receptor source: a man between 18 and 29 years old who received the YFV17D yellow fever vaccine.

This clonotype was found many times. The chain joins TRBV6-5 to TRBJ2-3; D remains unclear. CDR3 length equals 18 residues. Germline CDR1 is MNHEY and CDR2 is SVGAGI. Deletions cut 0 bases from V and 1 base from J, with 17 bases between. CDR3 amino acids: CASSYSITVYLRTDTQYF. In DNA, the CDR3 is TGTGCCAGCAGTTACTCGATTACTGTCTATCTCCGCACAGATACGCAGTATTTT.

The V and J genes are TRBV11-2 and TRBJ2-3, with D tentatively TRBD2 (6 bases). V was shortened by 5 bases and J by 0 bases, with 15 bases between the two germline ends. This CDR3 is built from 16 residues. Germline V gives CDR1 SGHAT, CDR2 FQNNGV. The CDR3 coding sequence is TGTGCCAGCAGCCAAAAACGGGACTCAAGCACAGATACGCAGTATTTT. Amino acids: CASSQKRDSSTDTQYF.

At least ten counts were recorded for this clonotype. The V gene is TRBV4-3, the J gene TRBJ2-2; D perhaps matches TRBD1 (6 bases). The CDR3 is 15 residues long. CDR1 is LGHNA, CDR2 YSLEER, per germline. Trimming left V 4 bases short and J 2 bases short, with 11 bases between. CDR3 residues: CASSRGTLNTGELFF. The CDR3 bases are TGCGCCAGCAGCCGGGGGACACTTAACACCGGGGAGCTGTTTTTT.

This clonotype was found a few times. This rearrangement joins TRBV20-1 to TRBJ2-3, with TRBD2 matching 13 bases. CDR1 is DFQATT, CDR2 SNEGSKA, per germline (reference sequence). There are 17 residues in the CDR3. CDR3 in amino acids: CCVSGLAGAGRTDTQYF. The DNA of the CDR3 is TGCTGTGTCTCAGGACTAGCGGGGGCCGGACGCACAGATACGCAGTATTTT.

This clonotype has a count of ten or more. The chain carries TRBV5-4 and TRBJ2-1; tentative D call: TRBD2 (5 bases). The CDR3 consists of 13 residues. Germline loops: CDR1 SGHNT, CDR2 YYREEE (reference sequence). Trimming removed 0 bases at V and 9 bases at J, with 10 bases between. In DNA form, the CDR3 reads TGTGCCAGCAGCTTGGGGACTGCGAGTGAGCAGTTCTTC. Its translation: CASSLGTASEQFF.

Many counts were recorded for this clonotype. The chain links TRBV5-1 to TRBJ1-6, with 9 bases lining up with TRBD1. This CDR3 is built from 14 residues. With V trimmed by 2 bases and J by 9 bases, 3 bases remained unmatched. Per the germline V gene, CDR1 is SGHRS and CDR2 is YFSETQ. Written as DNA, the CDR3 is TGCGCCAGCAGCTTAGGGGACAGGGCTTCACCCCTCCACTTT. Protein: CASSLGDRASPLHF.

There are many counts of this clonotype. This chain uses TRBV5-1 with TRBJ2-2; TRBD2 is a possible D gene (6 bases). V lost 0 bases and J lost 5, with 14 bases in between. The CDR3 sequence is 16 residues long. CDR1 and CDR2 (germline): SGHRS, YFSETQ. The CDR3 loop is CASSLAAWGETGELFF. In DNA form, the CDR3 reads TGCGCCAGCAGCTTGGCGGCCTGGGGGGAAACCGGGGAGCTGTTTTTT.

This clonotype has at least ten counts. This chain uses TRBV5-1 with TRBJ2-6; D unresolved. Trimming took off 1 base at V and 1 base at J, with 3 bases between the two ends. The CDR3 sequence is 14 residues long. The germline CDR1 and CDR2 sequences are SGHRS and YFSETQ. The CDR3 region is CASSLWSGANVLTF. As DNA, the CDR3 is TGCGCCAGCAGCTTGTGGTCTGGGGCCAACGTCCTGACTTTC.

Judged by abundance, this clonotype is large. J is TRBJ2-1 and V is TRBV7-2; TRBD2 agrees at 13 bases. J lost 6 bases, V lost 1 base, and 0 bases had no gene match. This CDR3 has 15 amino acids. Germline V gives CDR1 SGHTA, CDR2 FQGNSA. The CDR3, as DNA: TGTGCCAGCAGCTTAGGACTAGCGGGGGGCAATGAGCAGTTCTTC. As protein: CASSLGLAGGNEQFF.

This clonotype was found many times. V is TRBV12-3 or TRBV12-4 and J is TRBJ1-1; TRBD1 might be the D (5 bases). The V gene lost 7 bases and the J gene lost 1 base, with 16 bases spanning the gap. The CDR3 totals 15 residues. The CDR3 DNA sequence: TGTGCCAGCAAACCGGCCCAGGGCGGGAACACTGAAGCTTTCTTT. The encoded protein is CASKPAQGGNTEAFF.

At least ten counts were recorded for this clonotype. CDR3 coding DNA: TGTGCCAGCAGAACGACTAGCGGGGGAGGTGAGCAGTTCTTC. This encodes CASRTTSGGGEQFF. V usage is TRBV3-1 and J usage is TRBJ2-1, with 12 bases lining up with TRBD2. J was trimmed by 9 bases and V by 6 bases; bases with no gene match: 6. The CDR3 contains 14 residues. Germline V gene sequence: CDR1 LGHDT, CDR2 YNNKEL (reference sequence).

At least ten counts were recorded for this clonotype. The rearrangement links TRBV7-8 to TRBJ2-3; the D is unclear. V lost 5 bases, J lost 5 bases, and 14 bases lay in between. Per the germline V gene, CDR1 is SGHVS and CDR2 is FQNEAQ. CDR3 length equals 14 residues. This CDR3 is CASSLNLYGDTQYF. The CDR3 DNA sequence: TGTGCCAGCAGCCTGAACCTGTACGGAGATACGCAGTATTTT.

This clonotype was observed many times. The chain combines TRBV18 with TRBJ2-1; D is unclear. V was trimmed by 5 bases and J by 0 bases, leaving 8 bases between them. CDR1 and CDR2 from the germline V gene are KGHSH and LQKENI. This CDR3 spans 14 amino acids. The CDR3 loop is CASSESSSYNEQFF. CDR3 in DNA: TGTGCCAGCTCAGAGTCTAGCTCCTACAATGAGCAGTTCTTC.

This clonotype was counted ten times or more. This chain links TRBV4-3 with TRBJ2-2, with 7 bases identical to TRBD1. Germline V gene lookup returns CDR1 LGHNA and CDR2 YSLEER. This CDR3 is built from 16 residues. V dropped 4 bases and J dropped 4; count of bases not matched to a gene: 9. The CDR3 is CASSPRRDRPTGELFF. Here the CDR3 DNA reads TGCGCCAGCAGCCCACGCCGGGACAGACCCACCGGGGAGCTGTTTTTT.

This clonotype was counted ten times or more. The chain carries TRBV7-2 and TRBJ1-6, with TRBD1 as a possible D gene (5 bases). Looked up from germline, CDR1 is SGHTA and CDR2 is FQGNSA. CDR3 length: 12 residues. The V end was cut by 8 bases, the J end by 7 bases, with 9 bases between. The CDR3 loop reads CASREGNSPLHF. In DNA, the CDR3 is TGTGCCAGCCGGGAGGGGAATTCACCCCTCCACTTT.

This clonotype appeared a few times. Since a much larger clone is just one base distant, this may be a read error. The DNA of the CDR3 is TGTGCCTCCCGGGCGTATAATTCACCCCTCCACTTT. Translation: CASRAYNSPLHF. The chain uses TRBV6-5 and TRBJ1-6; D is ambiguous. The ends were cut back, 11 bases at V and 4 bases at J, with 9 bases in the middle. The CDR3 runs 12 residues. The germline CDR1 and CDR2 sequences are MNHEY and SVGAGI.

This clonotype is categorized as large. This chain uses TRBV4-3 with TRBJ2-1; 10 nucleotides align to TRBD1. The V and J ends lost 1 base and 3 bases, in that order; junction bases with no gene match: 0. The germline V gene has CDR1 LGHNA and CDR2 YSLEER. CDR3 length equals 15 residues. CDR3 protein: CASSQGTGGYNEQFF. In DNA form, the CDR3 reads TGCGCCAGCAGCCAAGGGACAGGGGGCTACAATGAGCAGTTCTTC.

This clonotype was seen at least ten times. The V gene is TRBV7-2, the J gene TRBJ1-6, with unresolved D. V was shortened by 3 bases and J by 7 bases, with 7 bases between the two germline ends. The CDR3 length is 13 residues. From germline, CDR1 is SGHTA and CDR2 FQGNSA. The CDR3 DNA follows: TGTGCCAGCAGCTTCGGACCAAATTCACCCCTCCACTTT. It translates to CASSFGPNSPLHF.

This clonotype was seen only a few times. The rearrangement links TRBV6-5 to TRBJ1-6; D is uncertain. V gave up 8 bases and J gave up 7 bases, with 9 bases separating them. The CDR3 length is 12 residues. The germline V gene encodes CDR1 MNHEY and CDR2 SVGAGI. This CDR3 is CASGRRNSPLHF. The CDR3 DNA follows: TGTGCCAGCGGCCGGCGGAATTCACCCCTCCACTTT.

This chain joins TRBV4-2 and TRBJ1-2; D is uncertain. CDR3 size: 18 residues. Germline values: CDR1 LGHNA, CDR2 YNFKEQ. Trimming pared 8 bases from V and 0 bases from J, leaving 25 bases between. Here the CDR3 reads CASGPGPTWTGSNYGYTF. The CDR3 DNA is TGTGCCAGCGGCCCCGGGCCCACCTGGACTGGATCTAACTATGGCTACACCTTC.

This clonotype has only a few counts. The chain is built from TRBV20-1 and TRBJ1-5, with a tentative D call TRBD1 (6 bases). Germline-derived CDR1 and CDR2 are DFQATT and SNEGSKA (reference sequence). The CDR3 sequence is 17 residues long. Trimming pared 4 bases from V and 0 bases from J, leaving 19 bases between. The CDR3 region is CSATQTRGAYSNQPQHF. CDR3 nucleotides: TGCAGTGCTACTCAAACCAGGGGAGCTTATAGCAATCAGCCCCAGCATTTT.

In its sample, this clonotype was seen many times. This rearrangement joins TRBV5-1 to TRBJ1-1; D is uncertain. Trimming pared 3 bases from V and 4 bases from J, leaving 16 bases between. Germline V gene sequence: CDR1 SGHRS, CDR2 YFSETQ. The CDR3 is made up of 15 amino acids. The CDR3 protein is CASSSWSLGSTEAFF. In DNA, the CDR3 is TGCGCCAGCAGCTCCTGGTCCTTGGGCTCCACTGAAGCTTTCTTT.